This T cell receptor (beta chain) was sequenced during a study of identical twins. TCRdb itself ran the 5' RACE reads through MiXCR, one entry per CDR3 protein. The table records more than 650,000 distinct CDR3 sequences, less than 7% of them present only once. This clonotype occurred many times. Material: naive T cells sorted from blood. The origin of this receptor is a man between 18 and 35 years old in good health.

The DNA for the CDR3 is TGTGCCTGGGCCCGGGGAAACGAGCAGTACGTC. Its protein is CAWARGNEQYV. J is TRBJ2-7 and V is TRBV30, with D possibly matching TRBD2 (5 bases). The ends were cut back, 5 bases at V and 5 bases at J, with 10 bases in the middle. Germline V gene data show CDR1 as GTSNPN and CDR2 as SVGIG (reference sequence). The CDR3 has 11 residues.